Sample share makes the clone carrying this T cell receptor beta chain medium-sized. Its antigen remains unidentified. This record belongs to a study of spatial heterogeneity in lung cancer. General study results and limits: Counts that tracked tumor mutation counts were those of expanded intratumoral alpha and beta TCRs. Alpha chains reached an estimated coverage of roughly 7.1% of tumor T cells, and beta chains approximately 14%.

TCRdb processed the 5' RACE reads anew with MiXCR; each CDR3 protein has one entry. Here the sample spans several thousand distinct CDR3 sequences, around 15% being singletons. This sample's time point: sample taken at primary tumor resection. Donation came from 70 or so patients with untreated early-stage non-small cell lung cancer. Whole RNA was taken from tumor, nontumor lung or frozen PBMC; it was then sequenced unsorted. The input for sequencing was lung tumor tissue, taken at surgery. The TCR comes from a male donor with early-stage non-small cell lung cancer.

The CDR3 region is CAWSGTENQPQHF. CDR3 sequence (DNA): TGTGCCTGGAGTGGTACAGAAAATCAGCCCCAGCATTTT. The chain combines TRBV30 with TRBJ1-5; D unclear. Germline loops: CDR1 GTSNPN, CDR2 SVGIG (reference sequence). This CDR3 is built from 13 residues. V was clipped by 1 base and J by 4 bases, with 8 bases between them.